This T cell receptor (beta chain) was found in a study of T-cell memory formation after mild COVID-19 (dated by TCRdb to the early 2020s). A note on the overall study: TCR sequence clusters from the two donors were largely donor specific. In a couple of donors, T-cell clones that expanded and contracted after mild COVID-19 were tracked by sequencing TCRalpha and TCRbeta repertoires over time. Two young, previously healthy adult volunteers made up the cohort, one male and one female. The full study reports these points: Some responding clones were detected in pre-infection memory, which suggested that pre-existing cross-reactive memory T cells had joined the SARS-CoV-2 response. Only two mild cases were covered in the study, and larger cohorts including severe cases with pre-infection samples were considered necessary. SARS-CoV-2 specificity was not confirmed for the second-wave clones peaking on day 37. Contracting CD4+ clones were located mainly in the CM and EM memory subsets, whereas CD8+ clones were found to be enriched in EMRA. Balanced CD4/CD8 phenotypes were observed for clones contracting from day 15 to 85, whereas a bias towards CD4+ was observed for a second wave of clones expanding from day 15 to 37.

Regarding this clonotype: There is no known antigen for this receptor. Per-nucleotide qualities are absent, and no much larger clonotype sits a single base away.

These reads were obtained on an Illumina NovaSeq 6000. TCRalpha and TCRbeta cDNA libraries were constructed by 5'RACE with constant-segment primers, with sample barcodes and unique molecular identifiers being introduced. Trizol reagent was used to extract RNA from every sample. Library amplification was performed in two PCR steps, and a second sample barcode and Illumina TruSeq adapters were introduced in the second step. Sequencing of the libraries was done on an Illumina NovaSeq, producing 2 x 150 bp paired-end reads. The original methods were these. Demultiplexing of reads and collapsing into UMI-guided consensus sequences were performed with migec v1.2.7. Using mixcr v2.1.11, the UMI consensuses were aligned to TRA and TRB V and J templates and assembled into clonotypes. Expanded or contracted clonotypes were those called significant by both edgeR and NoisET, with noise models trained on biological replicates. For edgeR calls, the cutoffs were a false discovery rate-adjusted p below 0.01 and a log2 fold-change threshold of 1. As an exploratory analysis of dynamics, max-normalized trajectories of the 1000 most abundant clonotypes were examined with PCA combined with hierarchical clustering. The CD4 or CD8 phenotype of responding clones was assigned using the separately sequenced CD4+ and CD8+ repertoires. TCRdb applied fastp at Q25 and MiXCR to the public reads, then kept only in-frame beta chains. Under each unique CDR3 protein, matching rows form one entry showing the most common genes and DNA. TCRdb, not the original authors, processed these V and J calls. This sample has some 350,000 distinct CDR3 sequences in its table, and 10% to 15% of those were observed once. Of the sample, roughly 23% is held by the ten largest clones.

Ficoll-Paque density gradient centrifugation was used to isolate PBMCs. Inclusive of the bounding cysteine and phenylalanine, the CDR3 is 12 residues long. Only the CDR3 region is kept as DNA, spanning 36 bases read in frame from base 1. From a lookup of the germline V gene (reference sequence), CDR1 and CDR2 are SEHNR and FQNEAQ. V sheds 1 base and J sheds 6 bases, leaving 6 bases between their ends. The specimen sequenced was PBMCs or a T cell subset sorted from them (not recorded which). This clonotype was obtained from a man aged 18 to 29 who had mild COVID-19 (a few samples of this study predate the infection). The sample titles of this study are shuffled in the database, so cell type and time point are left out; the donor was told from shared clones. The chain employs TRBV7-9 and TRBJ2-5; the D gene is perhaps TRBD2, on 5 matching bases. At the DNA level, the sequence is TGTGCCAGCAGCTTAGACGGGAAGACCCAGTACTTC. Its coded protein is CASSLDGKTQYF.